Shown below are 27 T cell receptor beta chains from a single sample sequenced in a study of beta chain features in type 1 diabetes. Investigators reverse transcribed all isolated RNA, so they sequenced expressed TCRB transcripts. This table comes from immunoSEQ multiplex PCR, and its TCRdb copy is limited to in-frame clones, with some not included. The sample lists under 400,000 clones, around a fifth occurring once. Source material: naive CD4+ T cells from blood. These receptors were collected from a woman between 18 and 29 years old in good health.

This clone showed up just a few times. The V call is TRBV29-1, the J call TRBJ2-5; TRBD2 agrees at 8 bases. The CDR3 is 13 residues long. Trimming took 7 bases from V and 2 from J; bases not matched to a gene: 6. CDR1 is SQVTM and CDR2 is ANQGSEA in the germline V gene. The CDR3 coding sequence is TGCAGCGGGATGACTAGCGCACAAGAGACCCAGTACTTC. Encoded protein: CSGMTSAQETQYF.

This chain uses TRBV29-1 with TRBJ2-7, with D possibly TRBD1 on 6 matching bases. CDR3 length: 14 residues. The ends were cut back, 4 bases at V and 2 bases at J, with 15 bases in the middle. Germline V gene sequence: CDR1 SQVTM, CDR2 ANQGSEA. CDR3 sequence: CSVVGASPPYEQYF. In DNA form, the CDR3 reads TGCAGCGTTGTGGGGGCCTCACCGCCCTACGAGCAGTACTTC.

This sequence joins TRBV5-4 and TRBJ2-7; the match to TRBD1 covers 8 bases. From germline, CDR1 is SGHNT and CDR2 YYREEE (reference sequence). CDR3 length equals 13 residues. The V and J ends lost 3 bases and 4 bases, in that order; junction bases with no gene match: 3. CDR3: CASSWTGSYEQYF. The CDR3 bases are TGTGCCAGCAGCTGGACAGGGTCATACGAGCAGTACTTC.

The rearrangement links TRBV29-1 to TRBJ2-3, with D possibly TRBD2 on 5 matching bases. Germline V gives CDR1 SQVTM, CDR2 ANQGSEA. The CDR3 consists of 14 residues. The V end was cut by 3 bases, the J end by 0 bases, with 10 bases between. CDR3 in DNA: TGCAGCGTTGAGCCGGACTCTAGCACAGATACGCAGTATTTT. Translated: CSVEPDSSTDTQYF.

A note on this clone: The same CDR3 can be traced to other DNA sequences in this sample. The chain is built from TRBV29-1 and TRBJ2-7; D gene ambiguous. The germline V gene encodes CDR1 SQVTM and CDR2 ANQGSEA. The CDR3 is 11 amino acids. The ends were cut back, 4 bases at V and 2 bases at J, with 6 bases in the middle. The CDR3 coding sequence is TGCAGCGTTGCTCTAGCCTACGAGCAGTACTTC. Translating it yields CSVALAYEQYF.

In its sample, this clone was seen once. The chain carries TRBV5-1 and TRBJ1-4; 7 positions match TRBD1. The CDR3 has 13 residues. V lost 3 bases and J lost 8; bases outside the gene matches: 4. The germline V gene has CDR1 SGHRS and CDR2 YFSETQ. CDR3: CASSSRQGEKLFF. The DNA for the CDR3 is TGCGCCAGCAGCTCAAGACAGGGCGAAAAACTGTTTTTT.

This clone was counted between two and nine times. This sequence joins TRBV7-2 and TRBJ2-7; 9 bases align to TRBD1. The CDR3 is 14 amino acids. The V gene end was trimmed by 3 bases and the J gene end by 3 bases; junction bases not matched to a gene: 3. CDR1 is SGHTA, CDR2 FQGNSA, per germline. CDR3 nucleotides: TGTGCCAGCAGCTTCACAGGGGGCAGCTACGAGCAGTACTTC. Its translation: CASSFTGGSYEQYF.

The sample holds a few counts of this clone. The chain carries TRBV29-1 and TRBJ1-2, with 7 nucleotides matching TRBD1. Germline-derived CDR1 and CDR2 are SQVTM and ANQGSEA. After removal of 8 bases from V and 6 bases from J, the junction contained 12 bases not matched to a gene. The CDR3 runs to 13 residues. CDR3 nucleotide sequence: TGCAGCTTTTACCTGACAGGGAATAATGGCTACACCTTC. Its translation: CSFYLTGNNGYTF.

This clone has just a few counts. V usage is TRBV5-1 and J usage is TRBJ2-1, with 10 bases fitting TRBD2. Germline CDR1 is SGHRS and CDR2 is YFSETQ. The CDR3 is made up of 15 amino acids. Germline trimming cut 7 bases from V and 7 bases from J; bases unmatched to any gene: 11. Here the CDR3 reads CASSTGLAGANEQFF. For the CDR3, the DNA is TGCGCCAGCTCAACGGGGCTAGCGGGAGCTAATGAGCAGTTCTTC.

The V gene is TRBV9, the J gene TRBJ2-3; 8 bases are a match to TRBD2. Germline-derived CDR1 and CDR2 are SGDLS and YYNGEE. The CDR3 runs 14 residues. Losses at the gene ends were 4 bases for V and 7 bases for J; bases not matched to a gene: 8. This CDR3 is CASSSTSETYTQYF. The CDR3, as DNA: TGTGCCAGCAGCTCGACTAGCGAGACTTATACGCAGTATTTT. The full variable domain, rest sourced from reference TRBV9 and TRBJ2-3, is DSGVTQTPKHLITATGQRVTLRCSPRSGDLSVYWYQQSLDQGLQFLIQYYNGEERAKGNILERFSAQQFPDLHSELNLSSLELGDSALYFCASSSTSETYTQYFGPGTRLTVL.

This sequence joins TRBV11-3 and TRBJ2-3; D gene ambiguous. V was pared by 2 bases and J by 9 bases, with 9 bases between. The CDR3 is made up of 12 amino acids. CDR1 is SGHNT, CDR2 YENEEA, per germline. CDR3 in DNA: TGTGCCAGCAGCTTAAAAGGAGACACGCAGTATTTT. Translation gives CASSLKGDTQYF.

This clone was detected once. The chain employs TRBV10-3 and TRBJ1-6; perhaps TRBD1 as D (5 bases). Germline lookup yields CDR1 ENHRY and CDR2 SYGVKD. CDR3 length equals 13 residues. V dropped 6 bases and J dropped 8 bases, with 11 bases sitting between them. CDR3 nucleotide sequence: TGTGCCATCAGGGGGGGAGGCGATTCACCCCTCCACTTT. This sequence encodes CAIRGGGDSPLHF.

This clone appeared a few times. The CDR3 reads CASSQTGVQETQYF. The CDR3 nucleotides read TGTGCCAGCAGCCAGACAGGGGTACAAGAGACCCAGTACTTC. The rearrangement uses TRBV5-6 and TRBJ2-5, with 8 nucleotides matching TRBD1. The ends lost 4 bases at V and 2 bases at J; junction bases unmatched: 4. This CDR3 is built from 14 residues. Germline V gives CDR1 SGHDT, CDR2 YYEEEE.

This clone was found a few times. The V and J genes are TRBV7-2 and TRBJ2-7, with D unclear. The V end lost 5 bases, the J end lost 6 bases, and 14 bases lay between the germline ends. The length of the CDR3 is 13 residues. Looked up from germline, CDR1 is SGHTA and CDR2 is FQGNSA. Here the CDR3 reads CASSPALRGEQYF. The DNA of the CDR3 is TGTGCCAGCAGCCCCGCCCTAAGAGGCGAGCAGTACTTC.

The chain carries TRBV7-9 and TRBJ1-5; D not resolved. The CDR3 runs to 14 residues. Between the trimmed V and J ends, which lost 0 bases and 4 bases, there was a span of 7 bases. Germline V gene sequence: CDR1 SEHNR, CDR2 FQNEAQ (reference sequence). CDR3 in amino acids: CASSLAGRNQPQHF. Here the CDR3 DNA reads TGTGCCAGCAGCTTAGCTGGCAGGAATCAGCCCCAGCATTTT.

This clone was seen only a few times. This chain uses TRBV4-1 with TRBJ1-5; D not resolved. V was cut by 1 base and J by 4 bases, with 5 bases left in between. Germline values: CDR1 MGHRA, CDR2 YSYEKL. The CDR3 is 13 amino acids. The CDR3, as DNA: TGCGCCAGCAGCCAAGCCACAAATCAGCCCCAGCATTTT. Protein sequence: CASSQATNQPQHF.

This sequence joins TRBV4-1 and TRBJ2-4, with D maybe TRBD2 (5 bases). V lost 2 bases and J 4 bases, leaving 9 bases between the germline ends. Germline V gives CDR1 MGHRA, CDR2 YSYEKL. The CDR3 runs 14 residues. The chain's CDR3 is CASSQPGTKNIQYF. The CDR3 bases are TGCGCCAGCAGCCAACCGGGAACGAAAAACATTCAGTACTTC.

The table lists this clone with a few counts. The V gene is TRBV5-1, the J gene TRBJ2-3; 9 nucleotides match TRBD2. Germline V gene data show CDR1 as SGHRS and CDR2 as YFSETQ. The CDR3 is 15 residues long. The V segment lost 4 bases and the J segment 2 bases; nucleotides outside the gene matches: 5. The CDR3 protein is CASSIASGATDTQYF. CDR3 nucleotides: TGCGCCAGCAGCATAGCTAGCGGGGCCACAGATACGCAGTATTTT.

This clone showed up just a few times. The gene calls are TRBV6-1 and TRBJ1-5, with unresolved D. Per germline, CDR1 MNHNS and CDR2 SASEGT. The CDR3 is 12 amino acids. Trimming left V 3 bases short and J 4 bases short, with 4 bases between. The CDR3 protein is CASSDPNQPQHF. The CDR3 DNA follows: TGTGCCAGCAGTGACCCGAATCAGCCCCAGCATTTT.

This clone showed up just a few times. The chain combines TRBV29-1 with TRBJ1-2; possible D gene TRBD1, 6 bases. V lost 0 bases to trimming and J lost 7 bases, with 21 bases between them. The CDR3 runs to 16 residues. CDR1 SQVTM and CDR2 ANQGSEA come from the germline V gene. The CDR3 reads CSVEERTEFLHRGYTF. The CDR3 coding sequence is TGCAGCGTTGAAGAACGGACAGAGTTCTTACATCGTGGCTACACCTTC. Filled out from reference TRBV29-1 and TRBJ1-2, the complete variable domain reads SAVISQKPSRDICQRGTSLTIQCQVDSQVTMMFWYRQQPGQSLTLIATANQGSEATYESGFVIDKFPISRPNLTFSTLTVSNMSPEDSSIYLCSVEERTEFLHRGYTFGSGTRLTVV.

The chain has TRBV5-6 and TRBJ1-6; 7 bases line up with TRBD1. Germline V gives CDR1 SGHDT, CDR2 YYEEEE. V lost 4 bases, J lost 9 bases, and 10 bases stayed unmatched. This CDR3 has 15 amino acids. This CDR3 is CASSPADRVSSPLHF. The DNA for the CDR3 is TGTGCCAGCAGCCCTGCAGACAGGGTCTCTTCACCCCTCCACTTT.

The chain combines TRBV5-1 with TRBJ1-1, with 7 bases matching TRBD1. Trimming at V came to 0 bases and at J to 3 bases, leaving 5 bases not matched to a gene. Germline V gives CDR1 SGHRS, CDR2 YFSETQ. CDR3 length: 15 amino acids. CDR3 DNA: TGCGCCAGCAGCTTGGGCCTCAGGGGGGACACTGAAGCTTTCTTT. Translating gives CASSLGLRGDTEAFF.

The V call is TRBV30, the J call TRBJ1-1; D is perhaps TRBD1 (6 bases). The germline V gene has CDR1 GTSNPN and CDR2 SVGIG (reference sequence). V lost 7 bases, J lost 8 bases, and 20 bases lay in between. CDR3 size: 13 residues. DNA for the CDR3: TGTGCCTCCCGGGACACGGGCCATATGGAAGCTTTCTTT. It is translated as CASRDTGHMEAFF.

The rearrangement uses TRBV11-1 and TRBJ1-1, with D maybe TRBD1 (6 bases). The germline V and J ends were trimmed by 5 bases and 3 bases, with 19 bases remaining between them. Germline V gene sequence: CDR1 SGHAT, CDR2 FQDESV (reference sequence). The CDR3 consists of 16 residues. CDR3: CASSRTGWKSYTEAFF. CDR3 nucleotide sequence: TGTGCCAGCAGCCGCACAGGGTGGAAGAGTTACACTGAAGCTTTCTTT.

In its sample, this clone was seen a few times. V and J are TRBV19 and TRBJ2-4; 15 bases align to TRBD2. Trimming at V came to 2 bases and at J to 3 bases, leaving 2 bases not matched to a gene. CDR3 size: 17 residues. The V gene's germline CDR1 is LNHDA and CDR2 SQIVND (reference sequence). The CDR3 protein is CASSIPGLAGGKNIQYF. The CDR3 DNA follows: TGTGCCAGTAGTATACCGGGACTAGCGGGAGGCAAAAACATTCAGTACTTC.

The chain carries TRBV30 and TRBJ1-1, with a tentative D call TRBD1 (5 bases). V shed 4 bases and J shed 2 bases, with 14 bases lying between them. This CDR3 spans 14 amino acids. Germline lookup yields CDR1 GTSNPN and CDR2 SVGIG (reference sequence). The CDR3: CAWNWGRGNTEAFF. The CDR3 DNA is TGTGCCTGGAATTGGGGGAGGGGAAACACTGAAGCTTTCTTT.

The chain is built from TRBV10-3 and TRBJ1-3; TRBD1 agrees at 7 bases. The ends lost 9 bases at V and 0 bases at J; junction bases unmatched: 2. The CDR3 loop spans 13 amino acids. Germline values: CDR1 ENHRY, CDR2 SYGVKD. This chain's CDR3 is CAMGQNSGNTIYF. CDR3 DNA: TGTGCCATGGGACAGAACTCTGGAAACACCATATATTTT.